This T cell receptor (beta chain) was found in a study of cytomegalovirus exposure and HLA in healthy donors. In regard to this clone: The antigen is unknown.

Germline CDR1 is WNHNN and CDR2 is SYGVQD (reference sequence). Trimming removed 4 bases at V and 7 bases at J, with 13 bases between. The CDR3 is made up of 14 amino acids. The PCR employed 60 Vbeta primers together with 13 Jbeta primers. Generated by immunoSEQ multiplex PCR, the TCRdb table keeps only in-frame clones and is missing some. This sample's table has more than 200,000 clones. Study results and limitations: There were under 200 TCR beta chains listed as cytomegalovirus-associated. In a later analysis, a missense DCLRE1C variant was linked to TCR beta V- and J-gene trimming. Later on, an analysis showed TCR association rates differing by HLA locus, with DRB1 the most and HLA-C the fewest.

The sequence was obtained from a woman aged 30 to 39 in good health and CMV-seropositive. The chain links TRBV10-1 to TRBJ2-2; TRBD1 might be the D (6 bases). The sequenced material came from PBMCs. This CDR3 is CASSVVRGFGELFF. The CDR3 DNA follows: TGCGCCAGCAGTGTGGTCAGGGGTTTCGGGGAGCTGTTTTTT.